The clone carrying this T cell receptor beta chain has only a few counts. The target antigen is unknown. Noted treatment: approximately 10-day PBMC culture with coronavirus spike peptide pools or control peptides (ViraFEST assay). Pre-COVID-19 pandemic sampling (2011-2018) yielded the unexposed donor's CD4+ T cells. The Oncomine TCR Beta short-read assay generated sequence data from the DNA of cultured CD4+ T cells. Investigators obtained genomic DNA by extraction from cultured CD4+ T cells. TCRdb fed the PCR reads into MiXCR, producing one record per CDR3 protein. The table lists 7,000 to 9,500 distinct CDR3 sequences, 36% of them singletons, with around 28% in the top ten. This sample was taken from a study of vaccination and CD4 T cells after COVID-19. Study-level background: Six males and four females constituted the convalescent cohort, two of whom were Hispanic.

The receptor comes from a human donor in good health. The material sequenced was CD4+ T cells from blood, cultured in vitro.

The CDR3 sequence: CAISTLAGKYEQYF. For the CDR3, the DNA is TGTGCCATCAGCACCTTAGCGGGGAAGTACGAGCAGTACTTC. The chain links TRBV10-3 to TRBJ2-7, with TRBD2 matching 8 bases. CDR3 length: 14 residues. Germline V gives CDR1 ENHRY, CDR2 SYGVKD. The V gene end was trimmed by 6 bases and the J gene end by 4 bases; junction bases not matched to a gene: 8.